These T cell receptor beta chains were read from a single sample in a study of blood T cells in healthy people across ages. TCRdb fed the 5' RACE reads into MiXCR, producing one record per CDR3 protein. In the table there are 750,000 or so distinct CDR3 sequences, around a quarter of which are singletons. These sequences were also reported in another study, on T cells of mothers and their children.

Sequences were obtained from blood. Receptors were obtained from a boy under 18 in good health. Both conserved end residues are part of each CDR3. A D gene is named only where the DNA matches it firmly. Expanded clones get a size class; other rows say once, few or many, or leave the size out.

abundance | j_gene | v_gene | d_gene | CDR3nt | CDR3aa
- | TRBJ2-7 | TRBV9 | TRBD2 | TGTGCCAGCGGAGCGGGGGGCTCCTACGAGCAGTACTTC | CASGAGGSYEQYF
few | TRBJ2-7 | TRBV3-1 | - | TGTGCCAGCAGCCAGTCCGCCGAGCAGTACTTC | CASSQSAEQYF
few | TRBJ1-2 | TRBV7-2 | - | TGTGCCAGCAGCTTAACGGACCTCTATGGCTACACCTTC | CASSLTDLYGYTF
- | TRBJ2-7 | TRBV18 | TRBD1 | TGTGCCAGCTCACCCAATCCACAGGGGGCGTACGAGCAGTACTTC | CASSPNPQGAYEQYF
- | TRBJ2-7 | TRBV4-1 | TRBD2 | TGCGCCAGCAGCCAAGATCTCGGGGACTACTCCTACGAGCAGTACTTC | CASSQDLGDYSYEQYF
few | TRBJ2-3 | TRBV7-6 | - | TGTGCCAGCAGCCCCCAGACAGGTTCAGATACGCAGTATTTT | CASSPQTGSDTQYF
- | TRBJ2-1 | TRBV29-1 | TRBD1 | TGCAGCGTTGGACAAGGGGGCATCTACAATGAGCAGTTCTTC | CSVGQGGIYNEQFF
few | TRBJ2-7 | TRBV29-1 | - | TGCAGCGTTGCTCCTGGGACCGAGCAGTACTTC | CSVAPGTEQYF
few | TRBJ2-2 | TRBV6-5 | - | TGTGCCAGCAGTTACTCGATAGGGGGGAGCGCCACCGGGGAGCTGTTTTTT | CASSYSIGGSATGELFF
few | TRBJ2-5 | TRBV28 | - | TGTGCCAGCAGTTCCGTACTACCTGAGGAGACCCAGTACTTC | CASSSVLPEETQYF
few | TRBJ1-1 | TRBV7-8 | - | TGTGCCAGCAGCCGGACACGTAACACTGAAGCTTTCTTT | CASSRTRNTEAFF
few | TRBJ2-7 | TRBV7-9 | - | TGTGCCAGCAGCTTAGGTCAGGGGCTAACCTACGAGCAGTACTTC | CASSLGQGLTYEQYF
- | TRBJ2-7 | TRBV21-1 | - | TGTGCCAGCAGCAAAGCCTGGGACAGGGCCATGGTGGGCTACGAGCAGTACTTC | CASSKAWDRAMVGYEQYF
- | TRBJ1-4 | TRBV7-8 | - | TGTGCCAGCAGCTATTTAGGGGACTCTAATGAAAAACTGTTTTTT | CASSYLGDSNEKLFF
few | TRBJ2-7 | TRBV11-2 | TRBD2 | TGTGCCAGCAGCTTAGCTTGGGCGGGAGTAGTCTACGAGCAGTACTTC | CASSLAWAGVVYEQYF
- | TRBJ2-7 | TRBV28 | - | TGTGCCAGCAGTTTAGCTGGAATTGATTACGAGCAGTACTTC | CASSLAGIDYEQYF
- | TRBJ2-7 | TRBV7-3 | TRBD1 | TGTGCCAGCAGCTCCCGGGACAGAGACTCCTGCGAGCAGTACTTC | CASSSRDRDSCEQYF
few | TRBJ2-7 | TRBV28 | TRBD2 | TGTGCCAGCAGTCCTGGGACTAGCCCCTACGAGCAGTACTTC | CASSPGTSPYEQYF
- | TRBJ2-1 | TRBV27 | TRBD2 | TGTGCCAGCAGTTTACGGACTAGCGGGAGAGGCAATGAGCAGTTCTTC | CASSLRTSGRGNEQFF
- | TRBJ2-3 | TRBV10-3 | - | TGTGCCATCAGTGAGTCGTTCGGCGGGTCACACACAGATACGCAGTATTTT | CAISESFGGSHTDTQYF
few | TRBJ1-4 | TRBV5-5 | - | TGTGCCAGCAGTTGGGCAGGGTCAACTAATGAAAAACTGTTTTTT | CASSWAGSTNEKLFF
few | TRBJ1-1 | TRBV12-5 | - | TGTGCTAGTGGTTTGGTACTACGGGTGGCGGTTGAAGCTTTCTTT | CASGLVLRVAVEAFF
few | TRBJ2-5 | TRBV5-6 | TRBD2 | TGTGCCAGCAGCGAACCAGCGGGGGAAACCATTGGGACCCAGTACTTC | CASSEPAGETIGTQYF
few | TRBJ1-1 | TRBV6-2/TRBV6-3 | TRBD1 | TGTGCCAGCCGGGACAGGGTCACCATGAACACTGAAGCTTTCTTT | CASRDRVTMNTEAFF
- | TRBJ2-2 | TRBV7-9 | - | TGTGCCAGCAGCTTGGGGGGACACACGAACACCGGGGAGCTGTTTTTT | CASSLGGHTNTGELFF
- | TRBJ2-1 | TRBV9 | TRBD2 | TGTGCCAGCAGCTTCCCGAGGGCGGGAGGTGGTAATGAGCAGTTCTTC | CASSFPRAGGGNEQFF
- | TRBJ2-3 | TRBV2 | - | TGTGCCAGTCAAGCGGATAGCACAGATACGCAGTATTTT | CASQADSTDTQYF
few | TRBJ2-5 | TRBV7-3 | TRBD1 | TGTGCCAGCAGCTTGACAGGGGCTCCGGAGACCCAGTACTTC | CASSLTGAPETQYF
- | TRBJ2-7 | TRBV29-1 | - | TGCAGCGTTGAACGTCCGGGCAGACCCTACGAGCAGTACTTC | CSVERPGRPYEQYF
- | TRBJ1-5 | TRBV2 | - | TGTGCCAGCAGTGAGCGGGCCGCGGGGGTCGAGAATCAGCCCCAGCATTTT | CASSERAAGVENQPQHF
- | TRBJ2-2 | TRBV19 | - | TGTGCCAGTAGTATGTCGGGAACGGACACCGGGGAGCTGTTTTTT | CASSMSGTDTGELFF
- | TRBJ2-1 | TRBV28 | TRBD1 | TGTGCCAGCAGCCAAACAGGGACAGGGGTCGACAATGAGCAGTTCTTC | CASSQTGTGVDNEQFF
- | TRBJ1-4 | TRBV29-1 | - | TGCAGCGCGGACGACGGAGCACGCGGTGAAAAACTGTTTTTT | CSADDGARGEKLFF
- | TRBJ1-5 | TRBV2 | - | TGTGCCAGCAGCGATGAAGGGGACCCCAATCAGCCCCAGCATTTT | CASSDEGDPNQPQHF
few | TRBJ2-7 | TRBV12-3/TRBV12-4 | TRBD2 | TGTGCCAGCAGTTTCGCGGTGATGACTAGCGGGGAGTACGAGCAGTACTTC | CASSFAVMTSGEYEQYF
- | TRBJ2-6 | TRBV20-1 | - | TGCAGTGCCGAACGGGCCTCTGGGGCCAACGTCCTGACTTTC | CSAERASGANVLTF
- | TRBJ2-1 | TRBV20-1 | - | TGCAGTGCTAGTACAGGGCCTAGCGCAAACAATGAGCAGTTCTTC | CSASTGPSANNEQFF
- | TRBJ2-1 | TRBV4-3 | - | TGCGCCAGCAGCCAAGATGCGGGTGAGCAGTTCTTC | CASSQDAGEQFF
- | TRBJ1-1 | TRBV18 | - | TGTGCCAGCTCCAACTTACAGGGTTGCTGCACTGAAGCTTTCTTT | CASSNLQGCCTEAFF
few | TRBJ2-1 | TRBV24-1 | TRBD2 | TGTGCCACCAGCACTAGCGGGAGCCCCCATGAGCAGTTCTTC | CATSTSGSPHEQFF
- | TRBJ2-4 | TRBV5-6 | - | TGTGCCAGCAGCTATTGGGCCAGGGGTCCCAAAAACATTCAGTACTTC | CASSYWARGPKNIQYF
many | TRBJ2-6 | TRBV7-9 | TRBD1 | TGTGCCAGCAGAGGGGACAGGGGTCCTGGGGCCAACGTCCTGACTTTC | CASRGDRGPGANVLTF
few | TRBJ2-5 | TRBV7-3 | - | TGTGCCAGCATGGAGGACGGGACCCAGTACTTC | CASMEDGTQYF
- | TRBJ1-1 | TRBV15 | - | TGTGCCACCAGCAGCTTCCCGGGACGGAGGCTGAACACTGAAGCTTTCTTT | CATSSFPGRRLNTEAFF
- | TRBJ1-5 | TRBV11-2 | - | TGTGCCAGCAGCCGGACATACCCTTATAGCAATCAGCCCCAGCATTTT | CASSRTYPYSNQPQHF
few | TRBJ2-4 | TRBV4-2 | - | TGTGCCAGCAGCCAACCCATTACGACAAGGGCCAAAAACATTCAGTACTTC | CASSQPITTRAKNIQYF
few | TRBJ1-1 | TRBV21-1 | - | TGTGCCAGCAGTATCTCATTGATTCCTGAAGCTTTCTTT | CASSISLIPEAFF
few | TRBJ1-2 | TRBV29-1 | TRBD1 | TGCAGCGTCATGCCCGGGACAGTTAATGGCTACACCTTC | CSVMPGTVNGYTF
- | TRBJ2-1 | TRBV7-2 | TRBD2 | TGTGCCAGCAGCTTAGCGCCCGGGGCTAGCGGGGGGGCATCCGAGCAGTTCTTC | CASSLAPGASGGASEQFF
- | TRBJ2-3 | TRBV10-3 | - | TGTGCCATCACCCCCACAGGGAACCCCACAGATACGCAGTATTTT | CAITPTGNPTDTQYF
few | TRBJ1-4 | TRBV29-1 | - | TGCAGCGTTAAGGACGGTTCTAATGAAAAACTGTTTTTT | CSVKDGSNEKLFF
few | TRBJ2-5 | TRBV6-2/TRBV6-3 | - | TGTGCCAACAGTTACCCGACCTACCAAGAGACCCAGTACTTC | CANSYPTYQETQYF
many | TRBJ2-5 | TRBV5-1 | - | TGCGCCAGCAGCTTTTCCAGTCAAGAGACCCAGTACTTC | CASSFSSQETQYF
- | TRBJ2-3 | TRBV7-9 | - | TGTGCCAGCAGCTTAGCTGGGACTTTTCTCACAGATACGCAGTATTTT | CASSLAGTFLTDTQYF